Below, one T cell receptor (beta chain) is given with its context. This clonotype was detected many times. The clone's antigen remains unknown. One base away there is no much larger clone; base qualities are not given. These data are taken from a study of tumor-infiltrating lymphocytes in primary liver carcinoma (TCRdb year 2017). About the full investigation: Four to six patients with histopathologically diagnosed primary liver carcinoma underwent surgical resection in China between November 2015 and early 2016. Of the five patients, three men and two women aged 30 to 69 years, four had hepatocellular carcinoma and one had combined HCC and intrahepatic cholangiocarcinoma. The five patients had tumors of stage T1-T3 N0M0, with maximum diameters ranging from roughly 4.2 to 11 cm. Each sample produced about 3.5 to 7.5 million productive TCRbeta reads, and read depth showed no significant difference between tissue types. Across five regions of each liver tumor, along with adjacent normal tissue and blood, the study brought together TCRbeta repertoire sequencing, expression microarrays and whole-exome sequencing. A total of about 35 specimens from 5 patients, comprising some 25 tumor regions, 5 adjacent noncancerous liver tissues and 5 peripheral blood samples, were covered by TCRbeta repertoire sequencing. High reproducibility was observed for the technical replicate repertoires, with mean shared-clone rates about 0.92 and correlation coefficients above 0.95. Findings and caveats that apply to the study as a whole: Consistent with antigen-driven expansion, pairs of tumor regions showed higher repertoire overlap (mean about 36%) than either tumor-adjacent pairs (approximately 17%) or tumor-blood pairs (approximately 15%). The top 250 clones made up a significantly larger repertoire fraction in tumors than in blood (p = 0.039). With just a few patients in the study, the authors point out that the findings should be validated in a larger study. Bulk unsorted samples precluded comparing CD4+ and CD8+ T cell repertoires. Because sequencing covered only the TCR beta chain and unpaired alpha chains were not captured, true repertoire diversity is likely underestimated.

Including cysteine and phenylalanine, the CDR3 has 17 amino acids. Of the read, only the CDR3 DNA is kept; its 51 bases are in frame from base 1. For CDR1 and CDR2, the germline V gene lists SGHNT and YENEEA. The germline V end is reduced by 1 base and the J end by 1 base; junction bases left unmatched: 7. A constant-region primer and ProtoScript II reverse transcriptase were used to reverse-transcribe TCRbeta-specific cDNA from around 480 ng total RNA. TCRbeta libraries were built with three nested multiplex PCR rounds, a slightly modified ARM-PCR procedure. Each of the first two PCR rounds ran for approximately 10 cycles using multiplex TRBV1-TRBV30 forward primers together with a Cbeta reverse primer. Sample barcodes and Illumina adapters were added in a final 25-cycle PCR using Deep VentR polymerase. Before sequencing, amplicons of 200-500 bp were gel-purified using a QIAquick gel extraction kit. The TCRbeta amplicons were sequenced with 250-bp paired-end reads on an Illumina HiSeq 2500. The paper's processing steps were these. Reads were quality-trimmed with Trimmomatic v0.33, and paired reads were merged with FLASH v1.2.11 to recover full CDR3 sequences. V, D and J germline segments were assigned to the rearranged TCRbeta sequences by MiGEC v1.2.1b. Clonotype statistics and Shannon-Wiener diversity indices were calculated with VDJtools v1.0.0. To reduce sampling bias, subsequent analyses other than the diversity analysis used only the 250 most abundant clonotypes in each sample. TCRdb handled the public reads itself, with Q25 trimming in fastp and clone calling in MiXCR, and kept productive beta chains. Every distinct CDR3 protein forms one entry, paired with its most common genes and DNA. The V and J calls and clone size come from TCRdb's table, not from the authors' own analysis. The sample contains 190,000 or so distinct CDR3 sequences, around 60% of them found a single time. 5.5% to 9% of the sample is held by the ten biggest clonotypes.

RNA from unsorted whole blood was extracted with TRIzol reagent, and germline DNA was obtained with the DNeasy Blood & Tissue kit. At the time of sampling, the patients had chronic HBV infection and had not received any treatment. Before surgery, around 4 milliliters of peripheral blood were drawn into K2EDTA tubes. The V and J segments used are TRBV11-3 and TRBJ1-1; 9 central nucleotides agree with TRBD1. The sequence was obtained from a woman in her sixties or seventies with primary liver carcinoma and hepatitis B virus infection. Sequenced input: peripheral blood. The CDR3 has the sequence CASSLGFPDRGNTEAFF. The DNA sequence is given as TGTGCCAGCAGCTTAGGGTTCCCGGACAGGGGGAACACTGAAGCTTTCTTT.